The entry that follows covers one T cell receptor (beta chain) sequence. Profiled with immunoSEQ multiplex PCR; TCRdb holds only in-frame clones, not every one. The sample yields some 73,000 clones, 80% to 90% seen once. The record originates from a study of OX40 agonist ivuxolimab in advanced cancers. Trimming shortened V by 6 bases and J by 4 bases, and 13 bases separated the two germline ends. The CDR3 contains 14 residues. From germline, CDR1 is KGHSH and CDR2 LQKENI. The input for sequencing was CD4+ or CD8+ T cells sorted from blood, taken in a trial of the OX40 agonist ivuxolimab. The sequence was collected from an adult with an advanced solid tumor such as melanoma, head and neck, liver or kidney cancer. The genes are TRBV18 and TRBJ2-1; the D gene is possibly TRBD1 (6 bases). CDR3 protein: CASSTKGVYNEQFF. The CDR3 coding sequence is TGTGCCAGCTCTACCAAGGGGGTTTACAATGAGCAGTTCTTC.